The 15 T cell receptor beta chains below all came from one sample that was sequenced in a study of T-cell reconstitution after alpha-beta-depleted transplantation in children. Preparing the TCRbeta library involved the use of unique molecular identifiers. MiXCR was run by TCRdb on the PCR reads, yielding one entry per CDR3 protein. This table has about 610,000 distinct CDR3 sequences, about 10% appearing once. Sequenced material: PBMCs from the stem cell graft donor, taken from the stem cell graft. Receptors originate from a human donor who donated a stem cell graft to a child with acute myeloid leukemia.

This clonotype appeared a few times. The chain carries TRBV30 and TRBJ2-6; D not certain. The CDR3 loop spans 13 amino acids. The V gene's germline CDR1 is GTSNPN and CDR2 SVGIG (reference sequence). Between the trimmed V and J ends, which lost 2 bases and 0 bases, there was a span of 2 bases. As DNA, the CDR3 is TGTGCCTGGAGTTTCTCTGGGGCCAACGTCCTGACTTTC. Encoded protein: CAWSFSGANVLTF.

The chain combines TRBV3-1 with TRBJ1-5; 8 bases agree with TRBD1. The ends lost 1 base at V and 11 bases at J; junction bases unmatched: 22. CDR1 and CDR2 from the germline V gene are LGHDT and YNNKEL (reference sequence). This CDR3 is 19 amino acids long. This chain's CDR3 is CASSQGLAGQVGNHLAQHF. The CDR3 DNA follows: TGTGCCAGCAGCCAAGGTCTAGCGGGACAGGTGGGGAATCATTTGGCCCAGCATTTT. The full variable domain, its missing parts supplied by reference TRBV3-1 and TRBJ1-5, is DTAVSQTPKYLVTQMGNDKSIKCEQNLGHDTMYWYKQDSKKFLKIMFSYNNKELIINETVPNRFSPKSPDKAHLNLHINSLELGDSAVYFCASSQGLAGQVGNHLAQHFGDGTRLSIL.

This clonotype was seen many times. The chain has TRBV7-9 and TRBJ1-2, with D maybe TRBD1 (6 bases). V was shortened by 5 bases and J by 4 bases, with 23 bases between the two germline ends. There are 17 residues in the CDR3. Germline V CDR1 and CDR2: SEHNR, FQNEAQ (reference sequence). The CDR3 region has the DNA TGTGCCAGCAGCCGAAGCGGACAGTTAGGGTCGGCCTATGGCTACACCTTC. Translation gives CASSRSGQLGSAYGYTF.

The chain is built from TRBV5-1 and TRBJ2-2, with D maybe TRBD2 (6 bases). CDR3 length equals 16 residues. With 3 bases removed from V and 0 bases from J, the gap between germline ends came to 12 bases. In germline, CDR1 is SGHRS, CDR2 YFSETQ. In nucleotides, the CDR3 is TGCGCCAGCAGCTCGACGCGGACTACGAACACCGGGGAGCTGTTTTTT. Encoded protein: CASSSTRTTNTGELFF.

The chain links TRBV5-5 to TRBJ1-5; possible D gene TRBD1, 5 bases. V was shortened by 3 bases and J by 0 bases, with 7 bases between the two germline ends. Germline values: CDR1 SGHKS, CDR2 YYEKEE (reference sequence). The CDR3 length is 14 residues. DNA for the CDR3: TGTGCCAGCAGCTGGGACCTTAGCAATCAGCCCCAGCATTTT. Protein: CASSWDLSNQPQHF. Full variable domain (missing parts from reference TRBV5-5 and TRBJ1-5): DAGVTQSPTHLIKTRGQQVTLRCSPISGHKSVSWYQQVLGQGPQFIFQYYEKEERGRGNFPDRFSARQFPNYSSELNVNALLLGDSALYLCASSWDLSNQPQHFGDGTRLSIL.

This chain uses TRBV19 with TRBJ2-7; D possibly corresponds to TRBD1 (6 bases). V was shortened by 4 bases and J by 3 bases, with 16 bases between the two germline ends. This CDR3 is built from 15 residues. CDR1 LNHDA and CDR2 SQIVND come from the germline V gene (reference sequence). DNA for the CDR3: TGTGCCAGTAGTACACAGATGGGACATTTCTACGAGCAGTACTTC. Its translation: CASSTQMGHFYEQYF.

This clonotype was counted a few times. The chain recombines TRBV5-1 with TRBJ2-7, with TRBD2 matching 10 bases. CDR1 is SGHRS, CDR2 YFSETQ, per germline. CDR3 length equals 16 residues. Trimming took 4 bases from V and 0 from J; bases not matched to a gene: 7. The CDR3 reads CASSLTGTSDSYEQYF. CDR3 in DNA: TGCGCCAGCAGCCTGACCGGGACTAGCGACTCCTACGAGCAGTACTTC.

The V gene is TRBV5-1, the J gene TRBJ1-3; 9 bases align to TRBD1. This CDR3 contains 16 residues. V was pared by 2 bases and J by 4 bases, with 7 bases of the junction left unmatched. Germline-derived CDR1 and CDR2 are SGHRS and YFSETQ. This CDR3 is CASSLQGTGSGNTIYF. The CDR3, as DNA: TGCGCCAGCAGCTTACAAGGGACAGGGAGCGGAAACACCATATATTTT.

At least ten counts were recorded for this clonotype. The chain employs TRBV24-1 and TRBJ2-1; 12 positions match TRBD2. Per the germline V gene, CDR1 is KGHDR and CDR2 is SFDVKD. Trimming removed 4 bases from V and 8 bases from J; junction bases left unmatched: 8. CDR3 length: 16 amino acids. The CDR3 coding sequence is TGTGCCACCAGTGACTCAACTAGCGGGAGGATCGATGAGCAGTTCTTC. Protein sequence: CATSDSTSGRIDEQFF.

The chain links TRBV3-1 to TRBJ1-2; D is uncertain. The CDR3 contains 15 residues. Germline loops: CDR1 LGHDT, CDR2 YNNKEL (reference sequence). V gave up 4 bases and J gave up 7 bases, with 19 bases separating them. The CDR3 sequence is CASSPAGSGLPGYTF. In DNA form, the CDR3 reads TGTGCCAGCAGCCCCGCGGGATCGGGCCTTCCTGGCTACACCTTC.

This clonotype was seen at least ten times. J is TRBJ2-2 and V is TRBV3-1, with a possible D match to TRBD1 (6 bases). Germline V gene sequence: CDR1 LGHDT, CDR2 YNNKEL (reference sequence). This CDR3 comprises 13 residues. Trimming removed 4 bases at V and 7 bases at J, with 10 bases between. This CDR3 reads CASSRTGRGELFF. In nucleotides, the CDR3 is TGTGCCAGCAGCCGTACAGGGCGCGGGGAGCTGTTTTTT.

This clonotype was counted a few times. The chain recombines TRBV20-1 with TRBJ2-3; D is ambiguous. Germline CDR1 DFQATT, CDR2 SNEGSKA (reference sequence). V was shortened by 4 bases and J by 1 base, with 15 bases between the two germline ends. The CDR3 consists of 15 residues. The CDR3 sequence is CSATPRSRGTDTQYF. Here the CDR3 DNA reads TGCAGTGCTACCCCCCGATCAAGAGGCACAGATACGCAGTATTTT.

This clonotype was found many times. The rearrangement links TRBV7-2 to TRBJ2-7; maybe TRBD2 (5 bases). From germline, CDR1 is SGHTA and CDR2 FQGNSA. The length of the CDR3 is 14 residues. The ends were cut back, 0 bases at V and 5 bases at J, with 11 bases in the middle. The CDR3 bases are TGTGCCAGCAGCTTAGCAAGGCTGAGGGACGAGCAGTACTTC. This codes for CASSLARLRDEQYF.

This clonotype showed up just a few times. The rearrangement uses TRBV4-3 and TRBJ1-3, with D possibly being TRBD1 (5 bases). The germline CDR1 and CDR2 sequences are LGHNA and YSLEER. V shed 6 bases and J shed 0 bases, with 12 bases lying between them. There are 15 residues in the CDR3. This CDR3 reads CASSPDSHSGNTIYF. Written as DNA, the CDR3 is TGCGCCAGCAGTCCAGACAGCCACTCTGGAAACACCATATATTTT.

In this sample, this clonotype turned up a few times. Germline is not matched at one junction end, which may reflect a read error. V gene TRBV12-3 or TRBV12-4 combines with J gene TRBJ2-4; 14 bases line up with TRBD2. The CDR3 is 14 residues long. The CDR3 bases are TGTGCCAGCAGTACCCAGACTAGCGGGAGGGCTTTGGACTTC. It specifies CASSTQTSGRALDF.